This TCR beta chain is drawn from a study of T-cell reconstitution after alpha-beta-depleted transplantation in children. Unique molecular identifiers were incorporated when the TCRbeta library was constructed. TCRdb called the PCR reads again in MiXCR, with one record for every CDR3 protein. This sample has 200,000 to 250,000 distinct CDR3 sequences, with approximately 10% found just once. The table lists this clonotype with many counts. What it binds is not known. The junction differs from germline at one of its ends, possibly a read error. Study-level results: T-cell counts and diversity at one year post-transplant came mainly from newly produced T cells. TCRbeta diversity was high at day 60 in some patients (a result of surviving recipient T cells and thymic progenitors). Alpha-beta T cells about two months after transplant reportedly derived from several hundred expanded graft clones.

This CDR3 has 12 residues. The chain links TRBV12-3 or TRBV12-4 to TRBJ2-1, with D maybe TRBD2 (6 bases). The receptor was derived from a child younger than two with acute myeloid leukemia, due to receive a stem cell transplant. The sample in question was PBMCs, obtained before TCRalphabeta/CD19-depleted stem cell transplant. CDR3 region: CASSLARNEQFF. CDR3 coding DNA: TGTGCCAGCAGTCTAGCGCGGAATGAGCAGTTCTTC.